This TCR beta chain was identified during a study of blood T cell repertoires in COVID-19. Overall study: From the United States, Italy and Spain came samples of acute and convalescent COVID-19.

Trimming cost V 0 bases and J 1 base; bases outside gene matches: 5. The germline gives CDR1 LGHNA, CDR2 YNFKEQ. There are 16 residues in the CDR3. This clone occurred once. In the source study's methods: For nucleated cells, counts were estimated from reference gene primer amplification. Sequenced by immunoSEQ multiplex PCR; TCRdb stores in-frame clones only, minus some. That table is the source of V, J and clone size, and D and trimming were worked out from the DNA. The sample yields approximately 230,000 clones, 88% seen once. This sequence joins TRBV4-2 and TRBJ2-5, with TRBD2 identical over 7 bases. The specimen sequenced was peripheral blood. The receptor was derived from a woman in her forties who had recovered from COVID-19. The CDR3 protein is CASSQDDLAAQETQYF. For the CDR3, the DNA is TGTGCCAGCAGCCAAGACGACCTAGCGGCCCAAGAGACCCAGTACTTC.